A single sample is the source of the 12 T cell receptor beta chains below, sequenced in a study of beta chain features in type 1 diabetes. Study-wide results and caveats: The study found moderately but significantly shorter TCRB CDR3s in all four CD4+ subsets of Type 1 diabetes patients.

Expressed TCRB transcripts were sequenced because the isolated RNA had all been reverse transcribed beforehand. Clones were read by immunoSEQ multiplex PCR, and TCRdb kept only the in-frame ones, dropping some. The sample consists of fewer than 200,000 clones, about 9.3% of them appearing once. No antigen has been assigned to these receptors. Sequencing input: central memory CD4+ T cells from blood. The source is a man aged 25 to 45 with type 1 diabetes.

This clone was picked up a small number of times. The V and J genes are TRBV9 and TRBJ1-2; a weak D match, TRBD1 (5 bases). Trimming took off 4 bases at V and 2 bases at J, with 6 bases between the two ends. The germline V gene encodes CDR1 SGDLS and CDR2 YYNGEE. The CDR3 extends over 12 amino acids. CDR3 protein: CASSQGNYGYTF. Here the CDR3 DNA reads TGTGCCAGCAGCCAGGGAAACTATGGCTACACCTTC.

This rearrangement joins TRBV5-1 to TRBJ2-1, with D tentatively TRBD2 (6 bases). V shed 4 bases and J shed 5 bases, with 16 bases lying between them. The CDR3 has 15 residues. Germline assignment: CDR1 SGHRS and CDR2 YFSETQ. As DNA, the CDR3 is TGCGCCAGCAGCCCCCCCTCTAGCGCCGACAATGAGCAGTTCTTC. Amino acid sequence: CASSPPSSADNEQFF.

The J gene is TRBJ2-7, the V gene TRBV11-3, with 9 nucleotides matching TRBD1. V was pared by 4 bases and J by 5 bases, with 6 bases of the junction left unmatched. This CDR3 is 14 amino acids long. Germline lookup yields CDR1 SGHNT and CDR2 YENEEA. In DNA form, the CDR3 reads TGTGCCAGCAGCTCCCAGGACAGGGGCCACGAGCAGTACTTC. This gives the protein CASSSQDRGHEQYF.

V usage is TRBV19 and J usage is TRBJ2-7; 12 positions match TRBD2. Trimming cost V 5 bases and J 2 bases; bases outside gene matches: 4. CDR1 is LNHDA and CDR2 is SQIVND in the germline V gene (reference sequence). CDR3 length equals 15 residues. Written as DNA, the CDR3 is TGTGCCAGTAGTGGAGGACTAGCGGGAACCTACGAGCAGTACTTC. Amino acids: CASSGGLAGTYEQYF.

This clone was seen only a few times. The chain has TRBV5-1 and TRBJ2-3; TRBD2 aligns across 11 bases. The V gene's germline CDR1 is SGHRS and CDR2 YFSETQ. Losses at the gene ends were 2 bases for V and 5 bases for J; bases not matched to a gene: 1. CDR3 length: 14 residues. The CDR3 here is CASSFGTSGDTQYF. CDR3 nucleotides: TGCGCCAGCAGCTTCGGGACTAGCGGAGATACGCAGTATTTT.

This sequence joins TRBV5-1 and TRBJ2-1, with D possibly being TRBD2 (6 bases). Per germline, CDR1 SGHRS and CDR2 YFSETQ. V dropped 7 bases and J dropped 7 bases, with 18 bases sitting between them. The CDR3 sequence is 14 residues long. In nucleotides, the CDR3 is TGCGCCAGCTCCCCCGGAGGGCCGGGGAATGAGCAGTTCTTC. Translation: CASSPGGPGNEQFF.

The rearrangement links TRBV6-6 to TRBJ2-4; 12 nucleotides match TRBD2. This CDR3 has 16 residues. The germline V gene has CDR1 MNHNY and CDR2 SVGAGI (reference sequence). The V segment lost 7 bases and the J segment 7 bases; nucleotides outside the gene matches: 11. CDR3 nucleotides: TGTGCCAGCAATTTCCGGTCTAGCGGGAGGGTGAACATTCAGTACTTC. The encoded protein is CASNFRSSGRVNIQYF.

This chain connects TRBV7-2 to TRBJ1-1; 8 positions match TRBD1. The CDR3 sequence is 16 residues long. V lost 5 bases, J lost 4 bases, and 12 bases stayed unmatched. Per the germline V gene, CDR1 is SGHTA and CDR2 is FQGNSA. CDR3 protein: CASSPRQGGTGTEAFF. The CDR3 nucleotides read TGTGCCAGCAGCCCCCGACAGGGAGGGACAGGCACTGAAGCTTTCTTT. The variable domain in full, completed from reference TRBV7-2 and TRBJ1-1, reads GAGVSQSPSNKVTEKGKDVELRCDPISGHTALYWYRQSLGQGLEFLIYFQGNSAPDKSGLPSDRFSAERTGGSVSTLTIQRTQQEDSAVYLCASSPRQGGTGTEAFFGQGTRLTVV.

This chain connects TRBV7-2 to TRBJ1-2; TRBD1 matches at 9 bases. This CDR3 is 17 amino acids long. Germline CDR1 and CDR2: SGHTA and FQGNSA. V was pared by 0 bases and J by 4 bases, with 9 bases of the junction left unmatched. The CDR3 DNA is TGTGCCAGCAGCTTAGCTGCCGGGACAGGGTCGGCCTATGGCTACACCTTC. Translated, it gives CASSLAAGTGSAYGYTF.

The chain joins TRBV9 to TRBJ1-1; D is ambiguous. The germline V gene encodes CDR1 SGDLS and CDR2 YYNGEE. CDR3 length equals 18 residues. Trimming cost V 0 bases and J 1 base, with 19 bases left between them. CDR3 sequence reads: CASSVGYRGMEGNTEAFF. The CDR3 bases are TGTGCCAGCAGCGTAGGTTACCGTGGCATGGAGGGGAACACTGAAGCTTTCTTT.

This clone has only a few counts. The chain employs TRBV28 and TRBJ2-1; 8 bases fit TRBD2. The germline CDR1 and CDR2 sequences are MDHEN and SYDVKM. The CDR3 consists of 13 residues. The V segment lost 4 bases and the J segment 6 bases; nucleotides outside the gene matches: 2. In DNA, the CDR3 is TGTGCCAGCAGTTCGACTAGCGTCAATGAGCAGTTCTTC. As protein: CASSSTSVNEQFF.

Of note for this clone: The junction does not match germline at one end; this may be a read error. The genes are TRBV29-1 and TRBJ1-2; the match to TRBD1 covers 10 bases. This CDR3 region has 13 residues. In germline, CDR1 is SQVTM, CDR2 ANQGSEA. CDR3 sequence (DNA): TGCAGCGTTGAAGATGAGGACAGGGGGGAAGGGTTCTTC. It codes for CSVEDEDRGEGFF.